The subject of this entry is one TCR beta chain. This entry comes from a study of blood T cell repertoires in COVID-19. Overall study: The samples span acute and convalescent COVID-19 from the United States, Italy and Spain. Sample material is recorded as cDNA or gDNA derived from T cells, B-cell-depleted T cells, or PBMCs.

In the original processing: From reference gene primer amplification, estimates of nucleated cell counts were derived. The protocol was immunoSEQ multiplex PCR, while the TCRdb copy is restricted to in-frame clones and leaves out a portion. V and J calls and clone size are as listed in that table; D and trimming were resolved from the DNA. The sample has about 150,000 clones; about 87% are singletons. Patients from Seattle were sampled longitudinally, starting during active infection. The source is a man aged 55 to 70 with COVID-19, enrolled during active disease. The sample consisted of peripheral blood.

As DNA, the CDR3 is TGTGCCAGCAGTTACCTAACAGGGAGCTTGAACACTGAAGCTTTCTTT. It encodes CASSYLTGSLNTEAFF. The chain recombines TRBV6-5 with TRBJ1-1, with a possible D match to TRBD1 (6 bases). Trimming took 2 bases from V and 0 from J, leaving 13 bases between them. The CDR3 consists of 16 residues. Looked up from germline, CDR1 is MNHEY and CDR2 is SVGAGI.